Shown below are 25 T cell receptor beta chains from a single sample sequenced in a study of blood T cell repertoires in COVID-19. TCRdb keeps only in-frame clones here, not all; method: immunoSEQ multiplex PCR. The sample records about 170,000 clones, 77% being singletons. Sample: peripheral blood. These receptors were collected from an older man with acute or convalescent COVID-19.

This clone was detected only a few times. V is TRBV18 and J is TRBJ1-5; weak D call: TRBD1 (5 bases). The V gene's germline CDR1 is KGHSH and CDR2 LQKENI. The V and J ends lost 3 bases and 0 bases respectively, with 15 bases between them. The CDR3 is 17 amino acids. The CDR3 is CASSPRGTEYSNQPQHF. The DNA of the CDR3 is TGTGCCAGCTCACCCCGCGGGACTGAATATAGCAATCAGCCCCAGCATTTT.

This clone was picked up a small number of times. The rearrangement links TRBV4-1 to TRBJ1-4, with TRBD1 as a possible D gene (5 bases). Germline V lookup: CDR1 MGHRA, CDR2 YSYEKL. The CDR3 loop spans 15 amino acids. Trimming cost V 1 base and J 8 bases, with 14 bases left between them. CDR3 region: CASSQVGAGGEKLFF. CDR3 coding DNA: TGCGCCAGCAGCCAAGTCGGGGCAGGAGGGGAAAAACTGTTTTTT.

This clone was seen only once. V is TRBV7-9 and J is TRBJ1-2, with 9 bases that match TRBD1. V lost 3 bases and J lost 2; bases outside the gene matches: 4. The CDR3 length is 15 residues. Germline V gene sequence: CDR1 SEHNR, CDR2 FQNEAQ (reference sequence). CDR3 DNA sequence: TGTGCCAGCAGCTTGACAGGGGGACTCAACTATGGCTACACCTTC. This gives the protein CASSLTGGLNYGYTF.

Only a few counts were recorded for this clone. The V call is TRBV19, the J call TRBJ1-1; maybe TRBD1 (6 bases). Per germline, CDR1 LNHDA and CDR2 SQIVND (reference sequence). Trimming cost V 6 bases and J 0 bases, with 11 bases left between them. The CDR3 has 14 residues. The CDR3 DNA sequence: TGTGCCAGTAGCCCTACAGGGTTGAACACTGAAGCTTTCTTT. This encodes CASSPTGLNTEAFF.

This sequence joins TRBV5-1 and TRBJ1-1, with D possibly TRBD1 on 6 matching bases. V was clipped by 4 bases and J by 4 bases, with 17 bases between them. Looked up from germline, CDR1 is SGHRS and CDR2 is YFSETQ. The CDR3 runs to 15 residues. CDR3 protein: CASSPDQGIITEAFF. CDR3 coding DNA: TGCGCCAGCAGCCCAGATCAGGGGATAATCACTGAAGCTTTCTTT.

The chain employs TRBV24-1 and TRBJ2-3, with 7 positions matching TRBD2. CDR1 and CDR2 (germline): KGHDR, SFDVKD. Unmatched junction bases numbered 2, after V lost 10 bases and J lost 2 bases. The CDR3 extends over 12 amino acids. The CDR3 nucleotides are TGTGCCACGGCGGGGGACACAGATACGCAGTATTTT. Translation gives CATAGDTDTQYF.

This clone came up a few times. The chain combines TRBV20-1 with TRBJ2-1; 11 positions agree with TRBD2. This CDR3 region has 15 residues. Trimming cost V 3 bases and J 8 bases; bases outside gene matches: 9. Germline CDR1 reads DFQATT; CDR2 reads SNEGSKA (reference sequence). CDR3 DNA sequence: TGCAGTGCTAGTAGACTAGCGGGACGTGCGGATGAGCAGTTCTTC. Translation: CSASRLAGRADEQFF.

The J gene is TRBJ1-4, the V gene TRBV5-5, with D maybe TRBD1 (5 bases). The length of the CDR3 is 16 residues. CDR1 SGHKS and CDR2 YYEKEE come from the germline V gene (reference sequence). The V end was cut by 4 bases, the J end by 0 bases, with 13 bases between. The CDR3 loop is CASSPAGTTTNEKLFF. CDR3 DNA sequence: TGTGCCAGCAGCCCGGCGGGGACTACAACTAATGAAAAACTGTTTTTT.

This clone has a single count. The rearrangement uses TRBV10-3 and TRBJ1-3, with a weak D call TRBD1 (6 bases). The germline V and J ends were trimmed by 0 bases and 3 bases, with 12 bases remaining between them. There are 16 residues in the CDR3. The V gene's germline CDR1 is ENHRY and CDR2 SYGVKD. CDR3 DNA sequence: TGTGCCATCAGTGAGTCTGGGGACACCCGTGGAAACACCATATATTTT. It is translated as CAISESGDTRGNTIYF.

The V gene is TRBV3-1 (or the pseudogene TRBV3-2), the J gene TRBJ1-2, with TRBD1 identical over 7 bases. V shed 0 bases and J 2 bases; nucleotides not matched to a gene: 9. Germline V gene lookup returns CDR1 LGHDT and CDR2 YNNKEL (reference sequence). The CDR3 runs 17 residues. The CDR3 reads CASSQDLGRGYNYGYTF. Here the CDR3 DNA reads TGTGCCAGCAGCCAAGATCTTGGCAGGGGGTACAACTATGGCTACACCTTC.

V and J are TRBV1 and TRBJ2-7; TRBD1 is the table's D call and was not checked against the DNA. TRBV1 is listed as a pseudogene. There are 14 residues in the CDR3. CDR3 bases: TGCACCAGCAGCCATGAGCAGGGATCCTACGAGCAGTACTTC. It encodes CTSSHEQGSYEQYF.

V usage is TRBV6-2 or TRBV6-3 and J usage is TRBJ2-2, with TRBD2 identical over 13 bases. Germline CDR1 and CDR2: MNHEY and SVGEGT. With V trimmed by 3 bases and J by 0 bases, 10 bases remained unmatched. This CDR3 spans 20 amino acids. Here the CDR3 reads CASSYSFVLAGGSNTGELFF. In nucleotides, the CDR3 is TGTGCCAGCAGTTATTCTTTTGTACTAGCGGGAGGGTCGAACACCGGGGAGCTGTTTTTT.

The chain recombines TRBV6-5 with TRBJ1-3; 9 bases match TRBD1. The CDR3 contains 14 residues. CDR1 and CDR2 from the germline V gene are MNHEY and SVGAGI. Trimming cost V 7 bases and J 2 bases; bases outside gene matches: 3. Here the CDR3 reads CASTRDRAGNTIYF. The DNA for the CDR3 is TGTGCCAGCACCCGGGACAGGGCTGGAAACACCATATATTTT.

V is TRBV12-3 or TRBV12-4 and J is TRBJ2-2, with D tentatively TRBD1 (5 bases). This CDR3 spans 13 amino acids. V was clipped by 5 bases and J by 5 bases, with 9 bases between them. CDR3 sequence (DNA): TGTGCCAGCAGTGCCAGGGTTACCGGGGAGCTGTTTTTT. It yields the protein CASSARVTGELFF.

The chain is built from TRBV28 and TRBJ1-5; 9 bases are a match to TRBD1. Per the germline V gene, CDR1 is MDHEN and CDR2 is SYDVKM. V was clipped by 4 bases and J by 4 bases; unmatched bases: 5. This CDR3 has 15 amino acids. CDR3: CASSSRTGANQPQHF. The CDR3 DNA sequence: TGTGCCAGCAGTTCAAGGACAGGGGCTAATCAGCCCCAGCATTTT.

V usage is TRBV19 and J usage is TRBJ1-2; no reliable D call. In germline, CDR1 is LNHDA, CDR2 SQIVND (reference sequence). Trimming pared 5 bases from V and 6 bases from J, leaving 13 bases between. There are 13 residues in the CDR3. Here the CDR3 DNA reads TGTGCCAGTAGTGTCATCGCTACCCATGGCTACACCTTC. Amino acids: CASSVIATHGYTF. Filled out from reference TRBV19 and TRBJ1-2, the complete variable domain reads DGGITQSPKYLFRKEGQNVTLSCEQNLNHDAMYWYRQDPGQGLRLIYYSQIVNDFQKGDIAEGYSVSREKKESFPLTVTSAQKNPTAFYLCASSVIATHGYTFGSGTRLTVV.

The chain uses TRBV18 and TRBJ1-2; D is unresolved. Germline CDR1 reads KGHSH; CDR2 reads LQKENI. Trimming removed 3 bases from V and 1 base from J, with 15 bases in between. There are 16 residues in the CDR3. In nucleotides, the CDR3 is TGTGCCAGCTCACCGGAGCCGCCACCTATTAACTATGGCTACACCTTC. Its translation is CASSPEPPPINYGYTF.

This clone was picked up a small number of times. The genes are TRBV29-1 and TRBJ2-2; D is perhaps TRBD1 (6 bases). The V gene's germline CDR1 is SQVTM and CDR2 ANQGSEA. The CDR3 has 14 residues. V was pared by 4 bases and J by 6 bases, with 15 bases between. CDR3 region: CSVGPAGVPGELFF. CDR3 DNA: TGCAGCGTTGGACCTGCAGGGGTCCCCGGGGAGCTGTTTTTT.

The chain employs TRBV27 and TRBJ1-2, with no clear D. V was pared by 11 bases and J by 7 bases, with 23 bases between. Germline CDR1 and CDR2: MNHEY and SMNVEV (reference sequence). The CDR3 runs to 14 residues. The CDR3 DNA reads as TGTGCCTCCACTCCTTTGAACGGGAACGGTGGCTACACCTTC. This gives the protein CASTPLNGNGGYTF.

This clone has just a few counts. J is TRBJ2-1 and V is TRBV7-2, with D maybe TRBD2 (6 bases). The ends were cut back, 1 base at V and 4 bases at J, with 14 bases in the middle. This CDR3 is 16 amino acids long. The germline gives CDR1 SGHTA, CDR2 FQGNSA. This CDR3 reads CASSLDGSGLYNEQFF. In DNA form, the CDR3 reads TGTGCCAGCAGCTTAGATGGTAGCGGCCTTTACAATGAGCAGTTCTTC.

This chain links TRBV27 with TRBJ1-2; 7 bases agree with TRBD1. The CDR3 length is 14 residues. The ends lost 2 bases at V and 8 bases at J; junction bases unmatched: 8. Germline V gives CDR1 MNHEY, CDR2 SMNVEV (reference sequence). The CDR3 sequence is CASSLNPTGSGYTF. In nucleotides, the CDR3 is TGTGCCAGCAGTTTAAATCCGACAGGGAGCGGCTACACCTTC.

The chain has TRBV11-3 and TRBJ2-1; TRBD2 matches at 9 bases. Germline CDR1 SGHNT, CDR2 YENEEA. There are 18 residues in the CDR3. Trimming cost V 0 bases and J 5 bases; bases outside gene matches: 11. This chain's CDR3 is CASSLDRGLAGYHNEQFF. CDR3 nucleotides: TGTGCCAGCAGCTTAGATCGGGGGCTAGCGGGATATCACAATGAGCAGTTCTTC.

The rearrangement uses TRBV7-9 and TRBJ1-5, with 7 bases fitting TRBD1. Germline-derived CDR1 and CDR2 are SEHNR and FQNEAQ (reference sequence). The V gene end was trimmed by 0 bases and the J gene end by 0 bases; junction bases not matched to a gene: 8. CDR3 length: 18 residues. The DNA for the CDR3 is TGTGCCAGCAGCTTAGCGGGCCGACAGGGTTATAGCAATCAGCCCCAGCATTTT. This translates into CASSLAGRQGYSNQPQHF. The whole variable domain, remainder taken from reference TRBV7-9 and TRBJ1-5, is DTGVSQNPRHKITKRGQNVTFRCDPISEHNRLYWYRQTLGQGPEFLTYFQNEAQLEKSRLLSDRFSAERPKGSFSTLEIQRTEQGDSAMYLCASSLAGRQGYSNQPQHFGDGTRLSIL.

The V gene is TRBV15, the J gene TRBJ1-4; D is ambiguous. Trimming took 1 base from V and 5 from J, leaving 8 bases between them. The CDR3 is 14 residues long. The germline V gene has CDR1 LNHNV and CDR2 YYDKDF (reference sequence). The CDR3 sequence: CATSRGGENEKLFF. The CDR3 DNA follows: TGTGCCACCAGCAGAGGAGGAGAGAATGAAAAACTGTTTTTT.

In this sample, this clone turned up once. The DNA of the CDR3 is TGTGCCAGCAGCTTACCGACTAGCCCATTCCAGTATTTT. It specifies CASSLPTSPFQYF. V is TRBV7-2 and J is TRBJ2-3; 7 bases are shared with TRBD2. Germline V lookup: CDR1 SGHTA, CDR2 FQGNSA. The length of the CDR3 is 13 residues. Trimming took 2 bases from V and 12 from J; bases not matched to a gene: 8.